This TCR beta chain is from a study of cytomegalovirus exposure and HLA in healthy donors. The V end lost 5 bases, the J end lost 1 base, and 15 bases lay between the germline ends. Germline-derived CDR1 and CDR2 are MNHEY and SMNVEV (reference sequence). The CDR3 loop spans 16 amino acids. In its sample, this clone was seen once. With 60 Vbeta and 13 Jbeta primers, the PCR was carried out. Repertoires were generated with immunoSEQ multiplex PCR, while TCRdb's copy carries only in-frame clones and drops some. Of fewer than 250,000 clones listed, 65% to 80% are singletons. The TCR sequence derives from a man aged 25-45 years in good health and CMV-seropositive. The sequenced sample consisted of PBMCs. The chain recombines TRBV27 with TRBJ2-1; TRBD2 might be the D (6 bases). CDR3 loop: CASSPLGAGSYNEQFF. DNA for the CDR3: TGTGCCAGCAGTCCCCTTGGGGCGGGATCCTACAATGAGCAGTTCTTC.